Shown below are 5 T cell receptor beta chains from a single sample sequenced in a study of OX40 agonist ivuxolimab in advanced cancers. Only in-frame clones appear in the TCRdb table, and some are missing; sequencing was by immunoSEQ multiplex PCR. The sample records more than 60,000 clones, roughly 90% being singletons. Sequences were derived from CD4+ or CD8+ T cells sorted from blood, sampled in a trial of the OX40 agonist ivuxolimab. The source of these receptors is an adult with an advanced solid tumor such as melanoma, head and neck, liver or kidney cancer.

The rearrangement joins TRBV7-6 to TRBJ2-7; 8 bases line up with TRBD1. The V segment lost 5 bases and the J segment 1 base; nucleotides outside the gene matches: 7. The CDR3 sequence is 15 residues long. Germline loops: CDR1 SGHVS, CDR2 FNYEAQ. This CDR3 is CASSTQGDYSYEQYF. The CDR3 DNA is TGTGCCAGCAGCACACAGGGGGATTATTCCTACGAGCAGTACTTC.

The chain uses TRBV7-9 and TRBJ2-7, with 7 bases lining up with TRBD1. Germline V gene lookup returns CDR1 SEHNR and CDR2 FQNEAQ (reference sequence). The V and J ends lost 5 bases and 5 bases, in that order; junction bases with no gene match: 12. This CDR3 contains 15 residues. CDR3 sequence reads: CASSPPAQGFNEQYF. DNA of the CDR3: TGTGCCAGCAGCCCACCCGCACAGGGGTTCAACGAGCAGTACTTC.

A remark on this clone: This sample also contains other DNA sequences that code for the same CDR3. The chain joins TRBV5-1 to TRBJ2-5; possibly TRBD1 for D (6 bases). In germline, CDR1 is SGHRS, CDR2 YFSETQ. V was shortened by 3 bases and J by 2 bases, with 8 bases between the two germline ends. The CDR3 extends over 13 amino acids. CDR3 nucleotides: TGCGCCAGCAGCTCGGGACAACAAGAGACCCAGTACTTC. This encodes CASSSGQQETQYF.

This sequence joins TRBV7-2 and TRBJ2-1, with no clear D. This CDR3 has 15 residues. Germline CDR1 SGHTA, CDR2 FQGNSA. Trimming removed 0 bases from V and 2 bases from J, with 8 bases in between. Here the CDR3 DNA reads TGTGCCAGCAGCTTAGCTGGCCCAACCTACAATGAGCAGTTCTTC. Translating gives CASSLAGPTYNEQFF. Full variable domain (rest looked up from reference TRBV7-2 and TRBJ2-1): GAGVSQSPSNKVTEKGKDVELRCDPISGHTALYWYRQSLGQGLEFLIYFQGNSAPDKSGLPSDRFSAERTGGSVSTLTIQRTQQEDSAVYLCASSLAGPTYNEQFFGPGTRLTVL.

This chain uses TRBV30 with TRBJ1-3, with D uncertain. CDR1 is GTSNPN, CDR2 SVGIG, per germline (reference sequence). This CDR3 region has 14 residues. Trimming stripped 4 bases from V and 1 base from J, with 11 bases between. CDR3 DNA: TGTGCCTGGAAGTGGGGTGGATCTGGAAACACCATATATTTT. As protein: CAWKWGGSGNTIYF.